This record covers a single T cell receptor (beta chain). The antigen is not known. TCRdb re-called the multiplex PCR reads with MiXCR, one entry per CDR3 protein. The table has approximately 100,000 distinct CDR3 sequences, less than 40% seen once. Samples came from axillary lymph nodes draining the breast cancer. This sample is drawn from a study of breast tumors, draining lymph nodes, adjacent tissues. Points from the study as a whole: The lymph node origin of tumor T cells was framed as consistent with a hypothesis, not demonstrated. Compared with lymph nodes, tumors were less diverse; compared with nontumor tissue, more.

The sample was axillary lymph node tissue. This receptor was taken from a female donor with breast cancer. Some clones in this sample may be carry-over from other donors' samples.

The CDR3: CASSVPGLASYEQYF. In DNA form, the CDR3 reads TGTGCCAGCAGCGTTCCGGGACTAGCGTCCTACGAGCAGTACTTC. V usage is TRBV5-6 and J usage is TRBJ2-7; 10 bases are a match to TRBD2. The CDR3 runs to 15 residues. J lost 1 base, V lost 4 bases, and 5 bases had no gene match. Germline CDR1 reads SGHDT; CDR2 reads YYEEEE.